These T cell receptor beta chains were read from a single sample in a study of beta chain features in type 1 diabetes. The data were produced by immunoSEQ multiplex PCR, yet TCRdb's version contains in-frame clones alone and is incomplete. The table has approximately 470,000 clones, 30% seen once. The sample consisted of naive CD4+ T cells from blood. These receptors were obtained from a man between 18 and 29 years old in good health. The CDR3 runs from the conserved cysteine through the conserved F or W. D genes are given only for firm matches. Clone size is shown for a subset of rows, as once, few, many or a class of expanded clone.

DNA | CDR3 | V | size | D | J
TGTGCCAGCAGTGAGTACCAGGACACTGAAGCTTTCTTT | CASSEYQDTEAFF | TRBV25-1 | few | NA | TRBJ1-1
TGTGCCAGCTCATGGGGACAGGGGGAATACGAGCAGTACTTC | CASSWGQGEYEQYF | TRBV18 | once | TRBD1 | TRBJ2-7
TGCGCCAGCAGCCAAGATCCGGACACTGAAGCTTTCTTT | CASSQDPDTEAFF | TRBV4-3 | NA | NA | TRBJ1-1
TGTGCCAGCAGCTTAGACAGGGGAGAAAAACTGTTTTTT | CASSLDRGEKLFF | TRBV7-2 | NA | TRBD1 | TRBJ1-4
TGTGCCAGCAGCTTATACGGGGTAATCAATGAGCAGTTCTTC | CASSLYGVINEQFF | TRBV7-2 | few | NA | TRBJ2-1
TGTGCCAGCAGTCCGGGGTCGGGCAGGGGCTACGAGCAGTACTTC | CASSPGSGRGYEQYF | TRBV2 | NA | NA | TRBJ2-7
TGCAGCGCCAGGGGGGGCCCAGAGACCCAGTACTTC | CSARGGPETQYF | TRBV29-1 | few | NA | TRBJ2-5
TGCGCCAGCAGCGGGGGGACTAGCGGGAGAGCCGTGGACTTC | CASSGGTSGRAVDF | TRBV4-1 | NA | TRBD2 | TRBJ2-7
TGTGCCAGCAGCTTAGTATGGACAGGGGGCTACGAGCAGTACTTC | CASSLVWTGGYEQYF | TRBV7-2 | NA | TRBD1 | TRBJ2-7
TGCATTTCAGAGAACTATGGCTACACCTTC | CISENYGYTF | TRBV20-1 | once | NA | TRBJ1-2
TGTGCCTGGAGAGCAGGACTAGCGGCCGCCTACGAGCAGTACTTC | CAWRAGLAAAYEQYF | TRBV30 | few | TRBD2 | TRBJ2-7
TGTGCCAGCAGGACCGTAGCTGGGGCTAACAATGAGCAGTTCTTC | CASRTVAGANNEQFF | TRBV5-4 | NA | NA | TRBJ2-1
TGCGCCAGCAGTCAAGCGGGATTCTCCTACAATGAGCAGTTCTTC | CASSQAGFSYNEQFF | TRBV5-1 | NA | TRBD2 | TRBJ2-1
TGCGCCAGCAGCCAAGTTCCCCGTGACAATCCCTACGAGCAGTACTTC | CASSQVPRDNPYEQYF | TRBV4-3 | NA | NA | TRBJ2-7
TGTGCCAGCAGCCTCCGACAGGGTACAGATACGCAGTATTTT | CASSLRQGTDTQYF | TRBV13 | few | TRBD1 | TRBJ2-3
TGTGCCTGGAGTGCAACCCGTGCGACAGGCACTGAAGCTTTCTTT | CAWSATRATGTEAFF | TRBV30 | once | NA | TRBJ1-1
TGCGCCAGCAGCTCGGGGACTAGCGGGAGTCCGTTAGATACGCAGTATTTT | CASSSGTSGSPLDTQYF | TRBV5-1 | NA | TRBD2 | TRBJ2-3
TGTGCCAGCAGCTTGGGACTAGCGGGACCCTACGAGCAGTACTTC | CASSLGLAGPYEQYF | TRBV5-6 | few | TRBD2 | TRBJ2-7
TGTGCCTGGGTAGACAGTTTCGGGAATCAGCCCCAGCATTTT | CAWVDSFGNQPQHF | TRBV30 | few | NA | TRBJ1-5
TGTGCCAGCAGCTTAGTTCAATTACTAGCGGGAGGGCCCGGGAATACGCAGTATTTT | CASSLVQLLAGGPGNTQYF | TRBV7-2 | NA | TRBD2 | TRBJ2-3
TGTGCCAGCAGCTTAGGCAGCTCCTACAATGAGCAGTTCTTC | CASSLGSSYNEQFF | TRBV11-2 | NA | NA | TRBJ2-1
TGTGCCAGCAGTCAACCCCGTGGGGGCTCTGGGGCCAACGTCCTGACTTTC | CASSQPRGGSGANVLTF | TRBV28 | NA | NA | TRBJ2-6
TGTGCCAGCAGCGCCTTCCTAGCGGGAAACCACGAGCAGTACTTC | CASSAFLAGNHEQYF | TRBV9 | NA | TRBD2 | TRBJ2-7
TGTGCCAGCAGCAAAGGGACAGGTCGCTCCTACAATGAGCAGTTCTTC | CASSKGTGRSYNEQFF | TRBV7-2 | few | TRBD1 | TRBJ2-1
TGTGCCAGCAGCTTGTCTAGCGGGAGTTCAGATACGCAGTATTTT | CASSLSSGSSDTQYF | TRBV5-4 | NA | TRBD2 | TRBJ2-3
TGTGCCAGCAGCTTTCGTGGCATGAACACTGAAGCTTTCTTT | CASSFRGMNTEAFF | TRBV7-9 | few | NA | TRBJ1-1
TGTGCCAGAGCGGGAGCCCCAGATACGCAGTATTTT | CARAGAPDTQYF | TRBV30 | NA | TRBD2 | TRBJ2-3
TGTGCCTGGAGTGTGAAGGGGGATACGCAGTATTTT | CAWSVKGDTQYF | TRBV30 | NA | NA | TRBJ2-3
TGTGCTAGCAGCTTACGGGACCTCGAGGCAGAGACCCAGTACTTC | CASSLRDLEAETQYF | TRBV7-7 | few | NA | TRBJ2-5
TGTGCCAGCAATCCATTAGGGACTAGATACGAGCAGTACTTC | CASNPLGTRYEQYF | TRBV2 | NA | TRBD2 | TRBJ2-7
TGTGCCAGCAGCGTAGCGGTCGGCTACACGAACACCGGGGAGCTGTTTTTT | CASSVAVGYTNTGELFF | TRBV9 | few | NA | TRBJ2-2
TGTGCCAGCAGCCAAGATATAACTAGCGGAGCCATCTACAATGAGCAGTTCTTC | CASSQDITSGAIYNEQFF | TRBV14 | NA | TRBD2 | TRBJ2-1
TGTGCCAGCTCACCGGGGACAGGGCAAGAGACCCAGTACTTC | CASSPGTGQETQYF | TRBV18 | NA | TRBD1 | TRBJ2-5
TGCGCCAGCAGCTTGGGGACAGTTCAAGAGACCCAGTACTTC | CASSLGTVQETQYF | TRBV5-1 | NA | NA | TRBJ2-5
TGTGCCAGCAAGAGAGGGTTAGCCCTCTACGAGCAGTACTTC | CASKRGLALYEQYF | TRBV11-2 | NA | NA | TRBJ2-7
TGCAGCGTGGCGGGAGTAGCCCTAGGTACAGATACGCAGTATTTT | CSVAGVALGTDTQYF | TRBV29-1 | NA | TRBD2 | TRBJ2-3
TGCGCCAGCACCCAGGGGACGGGGCCCTACGAGCAGTACTTC | CASTQGTGPYEQYF | TRBV5-1 | NA | NA | TRBJ2-7
TGCGCCAGCAGCCGAGAAGATAGGGACCGTTACGAGCAGTACTTC | CASSREDRDRYEQYF | TRBV4-3 | few | NA | TRBJ2-7
TGTGCCTCACTCTTGGGCCCGACAGGAGGAATCAGTAGCACCTTC | CASLLGPTGGISSTF | TRBV10-3 | NA | NA | TRBJ1-2
TGTGCTAGCAGCTTTGGGTCTCCATCCTACAATGAGCAGTTCTTC | CASSFGSPSYNEQFF | TRBV7-7 | few | NA | TRBJ2-1
TGTGCCATCAGTGAGGGGACAGGGATTAACTATGGCTACACCTTC | CAISEGTGINYGYTF | TRBV10-3 | few | TRBD1 | TRBJ1-2
TGTGCCACCAGCAGAGGAGCGGAGCCCTACAATGAGCAGTTCTTC | CATSRGAEPYNEQFF | TRBV15 | few | NA | TRBJ2-1
TGTGCCAGCAGTGTAGAGGGGGGAGGTGTCTACAATGAGCAGTTCTTC | CASSVEGGGVYNEQFF | TRBV25-1 | NA | NA | TRBJ2-1
TGCGCCAGCACGGTCTTCTCAAGCACAGATACGCAGTATTTT | CASTVFSSTDTQYF | TRBV5-1 | NA | NA | TRBJ2-3
TGTGCCAGCAGTTCTCTCCCAGGGCGGACCTACGAGCAGTACTTC | CASSSLPGRTYEQYF | TRBV28 | NA | NA | TRBJ2-7
TGTGCCTGGAGTGTCCTACAGGGGGGCGGCGATACGCAGTATTTT | CAWSVLQGGGDTQYF | TRBV30 | few | TRBD1 | TRBJ2-3
TGTGCCTGGTTTACCGGGACTCCTAAAGAGACCCAGTACTTC | CAWFTGTPKETQYF | TRBV30 | NA | NA | TRBJ2-5
TGTGCCAGCAGCCACCGACAGAGATCAGCCTACGAGCAGTACTTC | CASSHRQRSAYEQYF | TRBV14 | NA | NA | TRBJ2-7
TGCGCCAGCGGCCGGGTGGCGGGAGGTACCTACGAGCAGTACTTC | CASGRVAGGTYEQYF | TRBV4-1 | few | TRBD2 | TRBJ2-7
TGCAGCGTTGATGGGGTTCATGTCAATGAGCAGTTCTTC | CSVDGVHVNEQFF | TRBV29-1 | NA | NA | TRBJ2-1
TGTGCCAGCTCAGACACTAGCGGGAACGACATTCAGTACTTC | CASSDTSGNDIQYF | TRBV18 | NA | TRBD2 | TRBJ2-4
TGCGCCAGCAGCCTGGGACTAGCGGGCCTGATGAGCTCCTACGAGCAGTACTTC | CASSLGLAGLMSSYEQYF | TRBV4-1 | few | TRBD2 | TRBJ2-7
TGTGCCAGCAGCGTAGACCTCCAAGAGACCCAGTACTTC | CASSVDLQETQYF | TRBV9 | few | NA | TRBJ2-5
TGTGCCAGCAGCTCTACTAGCGGGAGGTACGAGCAGTACTTC | CASSSTSGRYEQYF | TRBV7-2 | NA | TRBD2 | TRBJ2-7
TGTGCCTGGAGTAGCGGAAGCGCCTACGAGCAGTACTTC | CAWSSGSAYEQYF | TRBV30 | NA | NA | TRBJ2-7
TGTGCCTGGAGGGGAGGGCAGAACGATGGCTACACCTTC | CAWRGGQNDGYTF | TRBV30 | NA | NA | TRBJ1-2
TGTGCCAGCACCGCGACAGGAAACTATGGCTACACCTTC | CASTATGNYGYTF | TRBV9 | NA | NA | TRBJ1-2
TGTGCCTGGAGCCTACGGTTGGGTGGGGCCAACGTCCTGACTTTC | CAWSLRLGGANVLTF | TRBV30 | NA | NA | TRBJ2-6
TGTGCCAGTAGTACCCGGACAGGGGGCGGGACGGTGCGAGGCAATGAGCAGTTCTTC | CASSTRTGGGTVRGNEQFF | TRBV19 | few | TRBD1 | TRBJ2-1
TGTGCCAGCAGCTTAGCGCACGGGAGGGCAGATACGCAGTATTTT | CASSLAHGRADTQYF | TRBV7-2 | few | TRBD2 | TRBJ2-3